This T cell receptor beta chain was profiled in a study of OX40 agonist ivuxolimab in advanced cancers. With 7 bases clipped from V and 3 bases from J, the junction kept 4 bases outside the gene matches. This CDR3 is 13 amino acids long. Germline V lookup: CDR1 SGHTA, CDR2 FQGTGA. TCRdb keeps only in-frame clones here, not all; method: immunoSEQ multiplex PCR. The sample includes about 21,000 clones, 87% of them seen just once. Study findings and constraints: Not determined was the antigen specificity of the expanded peripheral T cells. Clonal expansion in partial responders at 0.1-3.0 mg/kg ranked among the lowest. Expanded clones were, on average, more numerous in CD8+ T cells than in CD4+.

Details on this clone: Its antigen is as yet unknown.

The receptor was derived from an adult with an advanced solid tumor such as melanoma, head and neck, liver or kidney cancer. The rearrangement uses TRBV7-3 and TRBJ2-5, with 8 bases aligning to TRBD2. Sequenced here: CD4+ or CD8+ T cells sorted from blood, sampled in a trial of the OX40 agonist ivuxolimab. CDR3 protein: CASIGTREETQYF. The DNA for the CDR3 is TGTGCCAGCATCGGGACTAGAGAAGAGACCCAGTACTTC.